A single sample gave rise to the 4 T cell receptor beta chains below, sequenced in a study of cytomegalovirus exposure and HLA in healthy donors. The PCR made use of 60 Vbeta and 13 Jbeta primers. The protocol was immunoSEQ multiplex PCR, while the TCRdb copy is restricted to in-frame clones and leaves out a portion. The sample records about 160,000 clones, 75% to 85% being singletons. The sequencing sample was made of PBMCs. Receptor source: a human donor in good health.

This clone was detected once. V and J are TRBV4-1 and TRBJ2-5; 7 bases match TRBD1. TRBJ2-7 explains the end of the DNA better; the J call may be wrong. CDR3 length: 14 residues. The V gene's germline CDR1 is MGHRA and CDR2 YSYEKL. CDR3 residues: CASSPGQVDDEQYF. The DNA of the CDR3 is TGCGCCAGCAGCCCTGGACAGGTTGACGACGAGCAGTACTTC.

The CDR3 region is CASSFAYQQGAAFF. DNA for the CDR3: TGTGCCAGCAGCTTCGCATACCAACAGGGCGCGGCTTTCTTT. This sequence joins TRBV7-8 and TRBJ1-1; D might be TRBD1 (6 bases). With 3 bases removed from V and 11 bases from J, the gap between germline ends came to 19 bases. This CDR3 is 14 amino acids long. CDR1 SGHVS and CDR2 FQNEAQ come from the germline V gene.

The chain combines TRBV2 with TRBJ1-4; D is possibly TRBD1 (6 bases). The CDR3 runs 15 residues. V lost 4 bases and J lost 7, with 16 bases in between. Germline V gene data show CDR1 as SNHLY and CDR2 as FYNNEI. CDR3 loop: CASSAGQMFGEKLFF. The CDR3 bases are TGTGCCAGCAGTGCCGGACAGATGTTTGGTGAAAAACTGTTTTTT.

This chain uses TRBV2 with TRBJ1-1, with TRBD1 identical over 9 bases. The CDR3 runs to 15 residues. Germline trimming cut 4 bases from V and 2 bases from J; bases unmatched to any gene: 5. Germline values: CDR1 SNHLY, CDR2 FYNNEI. The CDR3 sequence: CASSGGTGSNTEAFF. In DNA form, the CDR3 reads TGTGCCAGCAGTGGAGGGACAGGGAGCAACACTGAAGCTTTCTTT.